The source of this T cell receptor beta chain is a study of OX40 agonist ivuxolimab in advanced cancers. Study-wide context: Patients were dosed with the agonistic anti-OX40 (CD134) antibody ivuxolimab. Partial response was recorded in three patients: one hepatocellular carcinoma and two cutaneous melanoma cases. Whole-study results and caveats: In the 0.1-3.0 mg/kg groups, partial responders showed among the lowest expansion.

Generated by immunoSEQ multiplex PCR, the TCRdb table keeps only in-frame clones and is missing some. The data hold about 19,000 clones, with 90% observed a single time. Regarding this clone: Its antigen is as yet unknown.

Samples of blood were obtained at baseline, on cycle 4 day 1, and on cycle 7 day 1. Per germline, CDR1 SGDLS and CDR2 YYNGEE. Trimming removed 0 bases at V and 0 bases at J, with 13 bases between. CDR3 size: 17 residues. The sequence was obtained from an adult with an advanced solid tumor such as melanoma, head and neck, liver or kidney cancer. The sample in question was CD4+ or CD8+ T cells sorted from blood, obtained in a trial of the OX40 agonist ivuxolimab. This chain links TRBV9 with TRBJ1-5; D is possibly TRBD1 (5 bases). The CDR3 DNA reads as TGTGCCAGCAGCGTAGGGGAGGGGCATTATAGCAATCAGCCCCAGCATTTT. It encodes CASSVGEGHYSNQPQHF.